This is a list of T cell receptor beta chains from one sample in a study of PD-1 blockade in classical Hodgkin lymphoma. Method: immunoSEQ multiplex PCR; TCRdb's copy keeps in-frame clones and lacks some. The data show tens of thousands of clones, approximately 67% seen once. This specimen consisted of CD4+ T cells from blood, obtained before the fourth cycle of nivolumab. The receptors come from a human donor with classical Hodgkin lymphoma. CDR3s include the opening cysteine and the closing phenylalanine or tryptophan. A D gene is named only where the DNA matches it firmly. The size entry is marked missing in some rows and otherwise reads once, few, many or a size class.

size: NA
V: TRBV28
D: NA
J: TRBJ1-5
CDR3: CASSPPDTFNQPQHF
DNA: TGTGCCAGCAGTCCCCCTGACACATTCAATCAGCCCCAGCATTTT

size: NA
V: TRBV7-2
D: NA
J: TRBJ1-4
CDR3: CASSLEGQGILEKLFF
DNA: TGTGCCAGCAGCTTAGAGGGGCAGGGTATACTCGAAAAACTGTTTTTT

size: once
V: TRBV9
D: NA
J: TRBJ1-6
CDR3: CASSVSPTNSPLHF
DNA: TGTGCCAGCAGCGTGTCCCCGACCAATTCACCCCTCCACTTT

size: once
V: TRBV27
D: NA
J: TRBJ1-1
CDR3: CASSLKAFF
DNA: TGTGCCAGCAGTTTAAAAGCTTTCTTT

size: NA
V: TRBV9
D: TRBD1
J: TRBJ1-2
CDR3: CASSVGTGVYGYTF
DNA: TGTGCCAGCAGCGTTGGGACAGGGGTCTATGGCTACACCTTC

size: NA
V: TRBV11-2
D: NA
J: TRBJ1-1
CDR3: CASSLGSGVSEAFF
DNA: TGTGCCAGCAGCTTAGGGTCGGGCGTTTCTGAAGCTTTCTTT

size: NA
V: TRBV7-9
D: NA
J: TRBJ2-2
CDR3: CASSSRINTGELFF
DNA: TGTGCCAGCAGCTCCCGGATTAACACCGGGGAGCTGTTTTTT

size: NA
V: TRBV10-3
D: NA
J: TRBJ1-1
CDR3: CATLKGTEAFF
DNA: TGTGCCACCCTGAAGGGGACCGAAGCTTTCTTT

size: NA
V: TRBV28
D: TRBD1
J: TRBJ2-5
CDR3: CASSRQGQGWETQYF
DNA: TGTGCCAGCAGCCGACAGGGACAGGGCTGGGAGACCCAGTACTTC

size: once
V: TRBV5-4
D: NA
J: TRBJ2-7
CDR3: CASSPVDSYEQYF
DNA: TGTGCCAGCAGCCCGGTGGACTCCTACGAGCAGTACTTC

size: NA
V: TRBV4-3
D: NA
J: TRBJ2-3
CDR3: CASSQDWGSGTDTQYF
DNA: TGCGCCAGCAGCCAAGATTGGGGGTCTGGCACAGATACGCAGTATTTT

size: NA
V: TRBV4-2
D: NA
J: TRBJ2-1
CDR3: CASSQENWVGRVGNEQFF
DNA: TGTGCCAGCAGCCAAGAAAATTGGGTGGGCAGGGTAGGCAATGAGCAGTTCTTC

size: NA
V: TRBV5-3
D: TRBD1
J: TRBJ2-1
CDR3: CARSTTGQYYNEQFF
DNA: TGTGCCAGAAGCACGACGGGACAGTACTACAATGAGCAGTTCTTC

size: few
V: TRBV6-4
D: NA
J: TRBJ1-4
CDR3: CAGTQTPGLSSTNEKLFF
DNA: TGTGCCGGAACACAAACCCCGGGTCTATCATCAACTAATGAAAAACTGTTTTTT

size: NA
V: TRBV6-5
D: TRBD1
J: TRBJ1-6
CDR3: CASSRDRGDSPLHF
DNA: TGTGCCAGCAGCCGGGACAGGGGTGATTCACCCCTCCACTTT

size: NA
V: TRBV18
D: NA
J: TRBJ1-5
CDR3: CASSAGESNQPQHF
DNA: TGTGCCAGCTCAGCAGGGGAGAGCAATCAGCCCCAGCATTTT